This T cell receptor (beta chain) was observed in a study of blood T cell repertoires in COVID-19. As for the study in general: COVID-19 samples, acute and convalescent, were from the United States, Italy and Spain. The analysed material was cDNA or gDNA that came from T cells, B-cell-depleted T cells, or PBMCs.

Original data processing: From reference gene primer amplification, estimates of nucleated cell counts were derived. TCRdb keeps only in-frame clones here, not all; method: immunoSEQ multiplex PCR. That table is the source of V, J and clone size, and D and trimming were worked out from the DNA. The table records more than 150,000 clones, around 90% of them present only once. V lost 2 bases and J 0 bases, leaving 8 bases between the germline ends. CDR1 and CDR2 (germline): SQVTM, ANQGSEA. There are 14 residues in the CDR3. This TCR was recovered from a man aged 50 or older with acute or convalescent COVID-19. Material: peripheral blood. The chain links TRBV29-1 to TRBJ1-3; D is unclear. The CDR3 loop reads CSVELRYSGNTIYF. The CDR3 DNA is TGCAGCGTTGAATTACGGTACTCTGGAAACACCATATATTTT.